A single sample gave rise to the 10 T cell receptor beta chains below, sequenced in a study of post-analysis software for immune sequencing data. cDNA libraries for TCR beta contained unique molecular identifiers. TCRdb recomputed calls from the PCR reads with MiXCR, one row per CDR3 protein. This sample has 750,000 to 950,000 distinct CDR3 sequences, with about 50% found just once. Study results and limitations: A few TRBV segments appeared more often in patients than in controls, and TRBV5-6, TRBV5-1 and TRBV20-1 were among these.

Antigens of these TCRs are unknown. The sample comprised blood. The receptors derive from a girl between 10 and 17 years old with multiple sclerosis.

The rearrangement joins TRBV15 to TRBJ2-1; 9 bases are shared with TRBD2. CDR3 size: 18 residues. Germline lookup yields CDR1 LNHNV and CDR2 YYDKDF (reference sequence). Trimming cost V 0 bases and J 6 bases; bases outside gene matches: 12. The CDR3 DNA reads as TGTGCCACCAGCAGAGATGTCCCGGGAGCGGGAGGCCTCAATGAGCAGTTCTTC. It is translated as CATSRDVPGAGGLNEQFF.

The chain carries TRBV6-6 and TRBJ1-2; 8 bases match TRBD1. The CDR3 sequence is 13 residues long. With 4 bases clipped from V and 6 bases from J, the junction kept 4 bases outside the gene matches. Germline V gene data show CDR1 as MNHNY and CDR2 as SVGAGI (reference sequence). The CDR3 reads CASSSRGRDGYTF. As DNA, the CDR3 is TGTGCCAGCAGTTCCAGGGGGCGCGATGGCTACACCTTC.

The CDR3 is CASSLVQGNYEQYF. CDR3 DNA: TGTGCCAGCAGTTTAGTACAGGGGAACTACGAGCAGTACTTC. The gene calls are TRBV12-3 or TRBV12-4 and TRBJ2-4, with TRBD1 matching over 7 bases. The J call may be in error: the DNA end matches TRBJ2-7 better. There are 14 residues in the CDR3.

The table lists this clonotype with a few counts. The CDR3 coding sequence is TGCAGCGTGGGGGGACTAGCGGGAGCCACAGATACGCAGTATTTT. This gives the protein CSVGGLAGATDTQYF. This rearrangement joins TRBV29-1 to TRBJ2-3; TRBD2 matches 14 bases. J lost 2 bases, V lost 6 bases, and 4 bases had no gene match. Per germline, CDR1 SQVTM and CDR2 ANQGSEA. This CDR3 is built from 15 residues.

This clonotype was counted a few times. The chain couples TRBV20-1 to TRBJ2-7; tentatively, D is TRBD2 (5 bases). The germline V and J ends were trimmed by 4 bases and 3 bases, with 10 bases remaining between them. This CDR3 region has 12 residues. Germline V lookup: CDR1 DFQATT, CDR2 SNEGSKA (reference sequence). This chain's CDR3 is CSATPGNYEQYF. The CDR3 DNA follows: TGCAGTGCTACACCGGGGAACTACGAGCAGTACTTC.

The V call is TRBV5-1, the J call TRBJ1-4; 9 bases match TRBD1. The CDR3 contains 15 residues. CDR1 and CDR2 from the germline V gene are SGHRS and YFSETQ. The trim removed 4 bases at V and 3 bases at J, leaving 4 bases unmatched. The CDR3 DNA sequence: TGCGCCAGCAGCCCACGGACAGGGGCTAATGAAAAACTGTTTTTT. It encodes CASSPRTGANEKLFF.

This clonotype was observed a handful of times. The chain recombines TRBV5-1 with TRBJ2-7; the match to TRBD2 covers 7 bases. Per the germline V gene, CDR1 is SGHRS and CDR2 is YFSETQ. V was clipped by 0 bases and J by 2 bases; unmatched bases: 5. This CDR3 comprises 15 residues. CDR3 amino acids: CASSLVAGPTYEQYF. Here the CDR3 DNA reads TGCGCCAGCAGCTTGGTAGCGGGCCCCACCTACGAGCAGTACTTC.

This clonotype came up a few times. The rearrangement uses TRBV5-1 and TRBJ2-6; no definite D call. The CDR3 sequence is 15 residues long. The ends were cut back, 7 bases at V and 2 bases at J, with 13 bases in the middle. From germline, CDR1 is SGHRS and CDR2 YFSETQ. This chain's CDR3 is CASAGRHTGANVLTF. For the CDR3, the DNA is TGCGCCAGCGCTGGCCGGCATACTGGGGCCAACGTCCTGACTTTC. Supplemented by reference TRBV5-1 and TRBJ2-6, the full variable domain reads KAGVTQTPRYLIKTRGQQVTLSCSPISGHRSVSWYQQTPGQGLQFLFEYFSETQRNKGNFPGRFSGRQFSNSRSEMNVSTLELGDSALYLCASAGRHTGANVLTFGAGSRLTVL.

J is TRBJ1-2 and V is TRBV5-1; 10 nucleotides match TRBD1. CDR3 length: 15 residues. Germline V CDR1 and CDR2: SGHRS, YFSETQ. V was pared by 3 bases and J by 6 bases, with 8 bases of the junction left unmatched. The CDR3: CASSSLTTGGNGYTF. CDR3 nucleotides: TGCGCCAGCAGCTCTCTTACGACAGGGGGCAATGGCTACACCTTC.

A few counts support this clonotype. The rearrangement joins TRBV5-1 to TRBJ2-7, with D perhaps TRBD2 (6 bases). The V gene's germline CDR1 is SGHRS and CDR2 YFSETQ. Trimming stripped 0 bases from V and 4 bases from J, with 14 bases between. CDR3 length: 15 residues. CDR3 loop: CASSLEPGVGYEQYF. CDR3 DNA: TGCGCCAGCAGCTTGGAGCCGGGAGTAGGATACGAGCAGTACTTC.